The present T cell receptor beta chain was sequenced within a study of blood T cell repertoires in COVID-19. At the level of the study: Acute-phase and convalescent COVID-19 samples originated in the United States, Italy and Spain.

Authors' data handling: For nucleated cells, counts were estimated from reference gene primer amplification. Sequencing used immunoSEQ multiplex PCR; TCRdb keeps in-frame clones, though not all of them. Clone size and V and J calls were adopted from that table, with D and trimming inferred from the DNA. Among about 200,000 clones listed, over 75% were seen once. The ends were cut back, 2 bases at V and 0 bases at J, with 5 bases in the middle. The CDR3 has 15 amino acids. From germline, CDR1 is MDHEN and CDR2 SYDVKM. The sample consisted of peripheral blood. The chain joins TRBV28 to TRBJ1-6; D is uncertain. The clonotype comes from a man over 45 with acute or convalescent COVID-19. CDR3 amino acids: CASSLASSYNSPLHF. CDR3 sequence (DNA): TGTGCCAGCAGTTTAGCCAGCTCCTATAATTCACCCCTCCACTTT.